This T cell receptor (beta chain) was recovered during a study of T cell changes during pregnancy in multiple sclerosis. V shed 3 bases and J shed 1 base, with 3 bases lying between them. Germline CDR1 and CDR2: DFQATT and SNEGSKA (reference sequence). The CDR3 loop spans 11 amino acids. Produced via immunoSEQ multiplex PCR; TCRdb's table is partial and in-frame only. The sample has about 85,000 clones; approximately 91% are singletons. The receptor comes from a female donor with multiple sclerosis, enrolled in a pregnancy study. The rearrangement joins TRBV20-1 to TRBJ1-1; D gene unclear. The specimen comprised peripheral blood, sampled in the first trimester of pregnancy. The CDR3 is CSASRNTEAFF. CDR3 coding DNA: TGCAGTGCTAGTAGGAACACTGAAGCTTTCTTT.